These T cell receptor beta chains were read from a single sample in a study of regulatory T cells in long-lasting Graves disease. TCRdb re-analysed the multiplex PCR reads in MiXCR, keeping a single row per CDR3 protein. Of 350,000 to 400,000 distinct CDR3 sequences detected, roughly a sixth appear once; the ten largest clones hold 20% to 25%. Sample: peripheral blood mononuclear cells (PBMCs), taken at new diagnosis, from a patient treated with antithyroid drugs. The receptors shown here come from a female donor with Graves disease. Each CDR3 is given without its conserved first and last residue.

v_gene	len	j_gene	CDR3aa
TRBV10-3	12	TRBJ1-1	AISPGPMNTEAF
TRBV27	11	TRBJ2-7	ASSFASSYEQY
TRBV13	13	TRBJ2-1	ASSLDRAVDNEQF
TRBV5-1	13	TRBJ2-2	ASSLQTSASGELF
TRBV2	14	TRBJ2-2	ASRTVQILDTGELF
TRBV5-1	11	TRBJ1-2	ASSFSEYYGYT
TRBV6-1	12	TRBJ2-1	ASRSGATYNEQF
TRBV20-1	12	TRBJ2-7	SATQGPYSYGQY
TRBV7-9	13	TRBJ1-1	ASSLLDRGHTEAF
TRBV7-3	14	TRBJ2-1	ASSSSERESYNEQF
TRBV6-2/TRBV6-3	12	TRBJ1-5	ASILGYSNQPQH
TRBV7-2	12	TRBJ2-1	ASSLTSQGTEQF
TRBV11-2	14	TRBJ2-3	ASSSIRDPTPDTQY
TRBV30	10	TRBJ2-7	AWSVQGHEQY
TRBV5-1	11	TRBJ2-5	ASSLTGDETQY
TRBV28	11	TRBJ2-4	ASGEAAKNIQY
TRBV11-2	16	TRBJ2-4	ASSLWADRRLAKNIQY
TRBV27	18	TRBJ1-1	ASSLSALFGVSGLGTEAF
TRBV19	13	TRBJ1-1	ASSMGQTMNTEAF
TRBV3-1	13	TRBJ2-2	ASSQWTLNTGELF
TRBV6-1	13	TRBJ1-5	ASSIDREDNQPQH
TRBV24-1	11	TRBJ1-2	ATSEPTGDGYT
TRBV11-2	13	TRBJ2-3	ASRILAQSTDTQY
TRBV5-1	12	TRBJ1-1	ASSFRDLGTEAF
TRBV7-2	14	TRBJ2-3	ASSLFERDSTDTQY
TRBV2	11	TRBJ2-7	ASSDSGPYEQY
TRBV5-5	13	TRBJ2-1	ASSFLGQEYNEQF
TRBV4-1	14	TRBJ1-6	ASSQETGWINSPLH
TRBV27	13	TRBJ2-1	ASSLGAFGVNEQF
TRBV11-2	11	TRBJ2-1	ASSLEAEGEQF
TRBV28	13	TRBJ1-2	ASSFGLQGAIGYT
TRBV6-5	13	TRBJ1-6	ASSSGRTGHSPLH
TRBV5-1	13	TRBJ2-2	ASSLQGADTGELF
TRBV11-2	16	TRBJ2-1	ASSSQRGDPGLAGKTF
TRBV27	13	TRBJ2-4	ASSLGRTGLNIQY
TRBV27	11	TRBJ2-5	ASSPLHLETQY
TRBV7-9	12	TRBJ1-4	ASSLPSTNEKLF
TRBV18	12	TRBJ2-7	ASSPGTAPYEQY
TRBV19	15	TRBJ2-1	ASSIGPRESSYNEQF
TRBV5-1	10	TRBJ1-6	ASKTGDSPLH
TRBV27	11	TRBJ2-7	ASSDRGIYEQY
TRBV4-1	13	TRBJ2-3	ASSQASGATDTQY
TRBV3-1	12	TRBJ1-2	ASSQGTASYGYT